This T cell receptor beta chain was captured by sequencing in a study of blood T cell repertoires in COVID-19. The table came from immunoSEQ multiplex PCR; TCRdb's copy has only in-frame clones and leaves some out. This table holds some 270,000 clones, around 92% found once. V was shortened by 4 bases and J by 0 bases, with 16 bases between the two germline ends. Germline loops: CDR1 MNHEY, CDR2 SVGEGT. CDR3 size: 17 residues. The specimen was PBMCs or T cells enriched from blood (not recorded which). The source of this sequence is a woman aged 55-69 years who had recovered from COVID-19. V is TRBV6-2 or TRBV6-3 and J is TRBJ1-5, with a possible D match to TRBD1 (5 bases). The chain's CDR3 is CASSSTGIPHSNQPQHF. In DNA form, the CDR3 reads TGTGCCAGCAGTTCTACAGGTATCCCCCATAGCAATCAGCCCCAGCATTTT.